This T cell receptor beta chain was recorded in a study of T cell changes during pregnancy in multiple sclerosis. Clones were sequenced by immunoSEQ multiplex PCR, and TCRdb holds only the in-frame ones, with some missing. This table has tens of thousands of clones, roughly 91% appearing once. J gave up 0 bases and V 7 bases, and 22 bases lay outside the gene matches. In germline, CDR1 is ENHRY, CDR2 SYGVKD. The CDR3 length is 20 residues. The chain uses TRBV10-3 and TRBJ2-7, with 9 bases fitting TRBD1. Source: CD4+ T cells from peripheral blood mononuclear cells, taken in the first trimester of pregnancy. The sequence came from a female donor in good health, enrolled as a control in a pregnancy study. The CDR3 DNA sequence: TGTGCCATCACGAGTGGTAGGTTTGGACAGGGGAGGTACGGCTCCTACGAGCAGTACTTC. This sequence encodes CAITSGRFGQGRYGSYEQYF.